This TCR beta chain was profiled in a study of cytomegalovirus exposure and HLA in healthy donors. Produced via immunoSEQ multiplex PCR; TCRdb's table is partial and in-frame only. Of around 52,000 clones in the sample, approximately 93% were seen once. V lost 4 bases, J lost 5 bases, and 5 bases stayed unmatched. The length of the CDR3 is 15 residues. Germline CDR1 is SGHDT and CDR2 is YYEEEE. Notes on the study in general: High sensitivity and specificity were reportedly achieved when the classifier diagnosed cytomegalovirus status. A list of around 160 TCR beta chains associated with cytomegalovirus was given.

As concerns this clone: As yet, its antigen is unknown.

Separation from the roughly 700-subject first cohort characterized the roughly 130-subject validation cohort, to which the donors belonged. The gene calls are TRBV5-6 and TRBJ1-5; TRBD1 matches 11 bases. The specimen sequenced was PBMCs. The receptor was isolated from a woman under 30 in good health and CMV-seronegative. CDR3 DNA: TGTGCCAGCAGCCCAGGACAGGGGGCGGATCAGCCCCAGCATTTT. This sequence encodes CASSPGQGADQPQHF.